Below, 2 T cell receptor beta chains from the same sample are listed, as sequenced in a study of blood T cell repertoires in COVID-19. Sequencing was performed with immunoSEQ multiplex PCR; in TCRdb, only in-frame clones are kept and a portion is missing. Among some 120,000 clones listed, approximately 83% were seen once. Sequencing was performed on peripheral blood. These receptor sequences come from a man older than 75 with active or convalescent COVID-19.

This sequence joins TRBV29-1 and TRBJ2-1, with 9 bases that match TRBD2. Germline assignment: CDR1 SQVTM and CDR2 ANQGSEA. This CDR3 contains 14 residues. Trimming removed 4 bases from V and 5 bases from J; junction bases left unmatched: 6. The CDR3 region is CSVGPSGANNEQFF. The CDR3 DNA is TGCAGCGTTGGTCCTAGCGGGGCCAACAATGAGCAGTTCTTC.

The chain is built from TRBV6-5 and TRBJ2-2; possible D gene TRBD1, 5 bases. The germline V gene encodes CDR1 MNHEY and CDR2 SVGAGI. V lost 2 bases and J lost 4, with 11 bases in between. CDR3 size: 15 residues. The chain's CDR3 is CASSYPQGGTGELFF. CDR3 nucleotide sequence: TGTGCCAGCAGTTACCCCCAGGGTGGCACCGGGGAGCTGTTTTTT.